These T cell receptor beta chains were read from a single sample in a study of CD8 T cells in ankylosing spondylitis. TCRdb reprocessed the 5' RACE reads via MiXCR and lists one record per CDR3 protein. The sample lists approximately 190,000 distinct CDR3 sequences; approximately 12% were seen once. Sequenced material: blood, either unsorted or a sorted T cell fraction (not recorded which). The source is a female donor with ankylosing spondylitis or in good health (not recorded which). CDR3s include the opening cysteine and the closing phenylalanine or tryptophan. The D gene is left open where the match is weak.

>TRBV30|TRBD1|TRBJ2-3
CAWSRQGSTDTQYF
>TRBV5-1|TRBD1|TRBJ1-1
CATRTGANTEAFF
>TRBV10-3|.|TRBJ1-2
CAISERGAERGYTF
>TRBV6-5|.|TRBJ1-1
CASSYSRGKAENTEAFF
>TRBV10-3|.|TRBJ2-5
CAIRPGVQETQYF
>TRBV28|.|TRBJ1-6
CASITNSYNSPLHF
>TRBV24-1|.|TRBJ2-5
CATNQGGQETQYF
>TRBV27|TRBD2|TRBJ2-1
CASSASLAAIYNEQFF
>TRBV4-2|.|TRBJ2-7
CASSQLKQGLIYEQYF
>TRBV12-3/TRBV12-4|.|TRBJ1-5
CASSFGFTSNQPQHF
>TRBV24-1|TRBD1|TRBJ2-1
CATSDHGQGVFHNEQFF
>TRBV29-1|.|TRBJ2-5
CSAINGGRIQETQYF
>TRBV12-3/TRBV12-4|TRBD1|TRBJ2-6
CASLRGRSSGANVLTF
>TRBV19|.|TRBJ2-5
CASSMAETQYF
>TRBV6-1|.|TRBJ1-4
CASSGKNGATNEKLFF
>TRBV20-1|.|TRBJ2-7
CSASRTGFSSYEQYF